This entry describes one T cell receptor (beta chain). No antigen is known for it. TCRdb reanalysed the 5' RACE reads using MiXCR and keeps one entry per CDR3 protein. In the table there are approximately 400,000 distinct CDR3 sequences, approximately 25% of which are singletons. This entry belongs to a study of T-cell memory formation after mild COVID-19. General study findings and limits: CD8+ contracting clones occupied EMRA, while CD4+ ones occupied mainly CM and EM. Clones contracting day 15 to 85 were balanced CD4/CD8; later expanders leaned CD4+.

Trimming removed 0 bases from V and 10 bases from J, with 17 bases in between. This CDR3 contains 16 residues. Germline CDR1 is SGHRS and CDR2 is YFSETQ. The clonotype originates from an adult woman who had mild COVID-19 (a few samples of this study predate the infection). Cell type and time point are not known. The V call is TRBV5-1, the J call TRBJ1-6; no clear D. The sequencing input was PBMCs or a T cell subset sorted from them (not recorded which). CDR3 sequence (DNA): TGCGCCAGCAGCTTGGTAGGAGTGAGCCCCGGATCACCCCTCCACTTT. Translated, it gives CASSLVGVSPGSPLHF.